One and the same sample provided the 17 T cell receptor beta chains below, sequenced in a study of shared clonotypes between healthy human individuals. TCRdb's copy holds only in-frame clones and misses some; the assay was immunoSEQ multiplex PCR. The sample carries approximately 2.5 million clones, over 85% recorded once. The source material was naive CD4+ T cells from PBMCs. Documented subset: CD45RA+ positively selected. These TCRs come from a man in his late teens or twenties in good health. Some clones in this sample may be carry-over from other donors' samples.

The chain combines TRBV5-1 with TRBJ1-4; TRBD1 agrees at 7 bases. J gave up 6 bases and V 0 bases, and 2 bases lay outside the gene matches. The CDR3 has 14 amino acids. Per germline, CDR1 SGHRS and CDR2 YFSETQ. CDR3 in amino acids: CASSLEQGYEKLFF. CDR3 bases: TGCGCCAGCAGCTTGGAACAGGGGTATGAAAAACTGTTTTTT.

V is TRBV7-6 and J is TRBJ2-7; 11 bases fit TRBD2. This CDR3 contains 16 residues. V lost 3 bases, J lost 5 bases, and 9 bases stayed unmatched. The V gene's germline CDR1 is SGHVS and CDR2 FNYEAQ. The CDR3 is CASSLVLAGGPHEQYF. CDR3 nucleotides: TGTGCCAGCAGCTTGGTGTTAGCGGGAGGGCCCCACGAGCAGTACTTC.

The V call is TRBV30, the J call TRBJ2-2; 7 bases match TRBD2. Germline CDR1 is GTSNPN and CDR2 is SVGIG (reference sequence). The V gene end was trimmed by 3 bases and the J gene end by 5 bases; junction bases not matched to a gene: 9. CDR3 size: 15 residues. CDR3 nucleotide sequence: TGTGCCTGGAGGCAGACGGGGAGGGTAACCGGGGAGCTGTTTTTT. Encoded protein: CAWRQTGRVTGELFF.

This chain joins TRBV6-1 and TRBJ2-7; possibly TRBD1 for D (6 bases). Germline lookup yields CDR1 MNHNS and CDR2 SASEGT. V lost 6 bases and J lost 7, with 13 bases in between. This CDR3 is built from 12 residues. The CDR3 here is CASRSSGTEQYF. The CDR3 DNA is TGTGCCAGCAGGAGCTCCGGGACAGAGCAGTACTTC.

In regard to this clone: The sample holds other DNA sequences that translate to the same CDR3. The gene calls are TRBV28 and TRBJ1-1; D is undetermined. This CDR3 region has 12 residues. Germline assignment: CDR1 MDHEN and CDR2 SYDVKM. Deletions cut 6 bases from V and 2 bases from J, with 7 bases between. This CDR3 is CASRVRNTEAFF. The CDR3 DNA reads as TGTGCCAGCAGGGTAAGAAACACTGAAGCTTTCTTT. The complete variable domain, with remaining parts taken from reference TRBV28 and TRBJ1-1, reads DVKVTQSSRYLVKRTGEKVFLECVQDMDHENMFWYRQDPGLGLRLIYFSYDVKMKEKGDIPEGYSVSREKKERFSLILESASTNQTSMYLCASRVRNTEAFFGQGTRLTVV.

The gene calls are TRBV19 and TRBJ1-2; D might be TRBD1 (6 bases). Trimming took 8 bases from V and 1 from J, leaving 11 bases between them. The CDR3 loop spans 13 amino acids. Germline V CDR1 and CDR2: LNHDA, SQIVND (reference sequence). CDR3: CASGTGFNYGYTF. CDR3 sequence (DNA): TGTGCCAGTGGTACAGGGTTTAACTATGGCTACACCTTC.

The rearrangement joins TRBV7-9 to TRBJ2-3; 10 bases are shared with TRBD2. The CDR3 runs 19 residues. The germline CDR1 and CDR2 sequences are SEHNR and FQNEAQ (reference sequence). The V segment lost 2 bases and the J segment 3 bases; nucleotides outside the gene matches: 14. The CDR3 here is CASSLSASLAGVGTDTQYF. For the CDR3, the DNA is TGTGCCAGCAGCTTATCCGCCTCTCTAGCGGGAGTCGGTACAGATACGCAGTATTTT.

As concerns this clone: Other DNA sequences within the sample encode an identical CDR3. The CDR3 nucleotides read TGCGCCAGCAGCTTTGGGCTAGCGGGAGAAGAGACCCAGTACTTC. Its translation: CASSFGLAGEETQYF. This rearrangement joins TRBV5-1 to TRBJ2-5, with 10 bases aligning to TRBD2. Germline CDR1 is SGHRS and CDR2 is YFSETQ. The CDR3 sequence is 15 residues long. V shed 2 bases, J shed 3 bases, and the junction held 4 bases outside the gene matches.

This clone was detected only a few times. The gene calls are TRBV10-3 and TRBJ1-1; maybe TRBD1 (5 bases). Germline loops: CDR1 ENHRY, CDR2 SYGVKD. CDR3 length: 13 amino acids. Trimming took 0 bases from V and 10 from J, leaving 12 bases between them. This chain's CDR3 is CAISESNGGGAFF. The CDR3 DNA sequence: TGTGCCATCAGTGAGTCGAATGGGGGAGGAGCTTTCTTT.

Remarks on this clone: This sample includes further DNA sequences coding for the same CDR3. The chain has TRBV18 and TRBJ2-1, with 10 bases identical to TRBD2. J lost 7 bases, V lost 0 bases, and 6 bases had no gene match. CDR3 length: 16 residues. Germline lookup yields CDR1 KGHSH and CDR2 LQKENI. The CDR3 loop reads CASSPPGSGRANEQFF. The DNA for the CDR3 is TGTGCCAGCTCACCACCGGGGAGCGGGAGGGCAAATGAGCAGTTCTTC.

The J gene is TRBJ1-3, the V gene TRBV5-1; D perhaps matches TRBD1 (5 bases). Germline V CDR1 and CDR2: SGHRS, YFSETQ. Trimming cost V 1 base and J 0 bases, with 11 bases left between them. The CDR3 has 16 amino acids. CDR3 sequence reads: CASSLTGLLSGNTIYF. The CDR3 nucleotides are TGCGCCAGCAGCTTGACAGGACTTCTCTCTGGAAACACCATATATTTT.

The gene calls are TRBV7-9 and TRBJ1-1; no clear D. Germline values: CDR1 SEHNR, CDR2 FQNEAQ (reference sequence). Trimming pared 5 bases from V and 0 bases from J, leaving 22 bases between. The CDR3 runs to 18 residues. The CDR3 sequence is CASSLLTVGVQMNTEAFF. For the CDR3, the DNA is TGTGCCAGCAGCCTCCTTACAGTCGGGGTTCAGATGAACACTGAAGCTTTCTTT.

The chain is built from TRBV28 and TRBJ1-1, with 8 bases matching TRBD1. Losses at the gene ends were 2 bases for V and 3 bases for J; bases not matched to a gene: 8. Germline V CDR1 and CDR2: MDHEN, SYDVKM. This CDR3 spans 16 amino acids. The CDR3 nucleotides read TGTGCCAGCAGTTTAGAGACGGACAGGGTAGACACTGAAGCTTTCTTT. This translates into CASSLETDRVDTEAFF.

The gene calls are TRBV11-3 and TRBJ2-3, with TRBD2 matching 8 bases. The junction had 14 bases not matched to a gene; V was cut back by 3 bases and J by 3 bases. Germline V gene sequence: CDR1 SGHNT, CDR2 YENEEA. This CDR3 is 18 amino acids long. The CDR3 reads CASSFSVLGREGTDTQYF. The CDR3 nucleotides are TGTGCCAGCAGCTTTAGCGTCCTTGGTCGGGAGGGAACAGATACGCAGTATTTT.

This clone was recorded a few times. This rearrangement joins TRBV4-2 to TRBJ1-1, with 7 bases matching TRBD1. In germline, CDR1 is LGHNA, CDR2 YNFKEQ. The junction had 4 bases not matched to a gene; V was cut back by 2 bases and J by 4 bases. This CDR3 has 14 residues. The CDR3 nucleotides read TGTGCCAGCAGCCAAAACAGGGGCGGCACTGAAGCTTTCTTT. Encoded protein: CASSQNRGGTEAFF.

V is TRBV7-3 and J is TRBJ2-3, with 9 bases that match TRBD2. V lost 3 bases to trimming and J lost 1 base; unmatched junction nucleotides: 5. The germline CDR1 and CDR2 sequences are SGHTA and FQGTGA. CDR3 length: 16 residues. CDR3 in DNA: TGTGCCAGCAGCTTCATAGCGGGAGAGGGCACAGATACGCAGTATTTT. Its protein is CASSFIAGEGTDTQYF. Using reference TRBV7-3 and TRBJ2-3 for the parts outside the CDR3, the full variable domain is GAGVSQTPSNKVTEKGKYVELRCDPISGHTALYWYRQSLGQGPEFLIYFQGTGAADDSGLPNDRFFAVRPEGSVSTLKIQRTERGDSAVYLCASSFIAGEGTDTQYFGPGTRLTVL.

The rearrangement joins TRBV18 to TRBJ2-7; no clear D gene. The length of the CDR3 is 14 residues. Germline V gene data show CDR1 as KGHSH and CDR2 as LQKENI. The V end lost 3 bases, the J end lost 6 bases, and 15 bases lay between the germline ends. The CDR3 sequence: CASSPDNSGGEQYF. CDR3 bases: TGTGCCAGCTCACCGGATAACTCGGGCGGCGAGCAGTACTTC.